The text below deals with one TCR beta chain. The source of the sample is a study of blood T cell repertoires in COVID-19. As for the study in general: T cells, B-cell-depleted T cells, or PBMCs provided the cDNA or gDNA that served as material.

Authors' analysis steps: How many nucleated cells were present was estimated from reference gene primer amplification. TCRdb keeps only in-frame clones here, not all; method: immunoSEQ multiplex PCR. V and J calls and clone size are copied from that table; D and trimming were computed from the DNA. The sample lists some 300,000 clones, roughly nine tenths occurring once. CDR1 and CDR2 (germline): SGHRS, YFSETQ. Trimming removed 4 bases at V and 1 base at J, with 14 bases between. The CDR3 is 15 residues long. This sequence originates from a man aged 18 to 30 with active or convalescent COVID-19. This rearrangement joins TRBV5-1 to TRBJ2-5; TRBD1 is a possible D gene (6 bases). Sequencing was done on a sample of peripheral blood. CDR3 sequence (DNA): TGCGCCAGCAGCCCCGGGACACTTGTCCAAGAGACCCAGTACTTC. Amino acid sequence: CASSPGTLVQETQYF.